The source of this TCR beta chain is a study of blood T cell repertoires in COVID-19. Overall study: Sites in the United States, Italy and Spain provided acute and convalescent COVID-19 samples. Sources were T cells, B-cell-depleted T cells, or PBMCs; the material itself was cDNA or gDNA.

Germline-derived CDR1 and CDR2 are MNHEY and SVGAGI. The V end was cut by 5 bases, the J end by 6 bases, with 15 bases between. The CDR3 runs 14 residues. Clones were sequenced by immunoSEQ multiplex PCR, and TCRdb holds only the in-frame ones, with some missing. This sample has fewer than 250,000 clones; 80% to 90% occur once, and the top ten carry around 21%. This chain uses TRBV6-5 with TRBJ2-3; tentative D call: TRBD2 (5 bases). Sample: peripheral blood. This clonotype was obtained from a human donor in a cohort sampled during active COVID-19. CDR3 nucleotide sequence: TGTGCCAGCAGTAGCCGGGATCCCTCTGATACGCAGTATTTT. Translation: CASSSRDPSDTQYF.